This entry is about one TCR beta chain. Its antigen remains unknown. Donors comprised healthy HIV-negative adults lacking recent acute infections or vaccinations. This entry belongs to a study of shared clonotypes between healthy human individuals. In the study overall: Three CD4 naive, three CD4 memory, two CD8 naive and one CD8 memory plate were used per donor. Overall study results and limits: Across subsets, estimated richness was generally greater for naive than for memory populations. Generation of non-shared clonotypes was less probable than generation of clonotypes shared by all four donors.

Sequenced by immunoSEQ multiplex PCR; TCRdb stores in-frame clones only, minus some. The sample yields hundreds of thousands of clones, around 73% seen once. The CDR3 runs to 15 residues. Germline CDR1 and CDR2: MDHEN and SYDVKM. The junction had 7 bases not matched to a gene; V was cut back by 2 bases and J by 4 bases. The TCR comes from a woman in her 30s in good health. Sequenced input: memory CD4+ T cells sorted from blood. Subset specified: CD45RA-negative fraction. The rearrangement uses TRBV28 and TRBJ2-7; 8 positions match TRBD2. For the CDR3, the DNA is TGTGCCAGCAGTTTAAACGGGAGGGCCAAGTACGAGCAGTACTTC. Its translation: CASSLNGRAKYEQYF.